These 22 T cell receptor beta chains were all obtained from the same sample, sequenced in a study of radiation and T cells in renal cell carcinoma. Regarding time point: blood 2 weeks post-SBRT. Sample treatment: 15 Gy SBRT to primary tumor, nephrectomy 4 weeks later. The table came from immunoSEQ multiplex PCR; TCRdb's copy has only in-frame clones and leaves some out. Among 65,000 to 80,000 clones listed, approximately 83% were seen once. The sample was blood, taken from a patient whose treatment included radiotherapy and nephrectomy. These receptors were obtained from a woman in her 50s with renal cell carcinoma.

This chain connects TRBV27 to TRBJ1-2, with D uncertain. CDR1 is MNHEY, CDR2 SMNVEV, per germline (reference sequence). The CDR3 sequence is 13 residues long. Trimming stripped 5 bases from V and 4 bases from J, with 11 bases between. CDR3 protein: CASSTQAFYGYTF. The CDR3 nucleotides read TGTGCCAGCAGTACGCAGGCATTCTATGGCTACACCTTC.

The V gene is TRBV7-2, the J gene TRBJ2-3; D may be TRBD1 (6 bases). Germline assignment: CDR1 SGHTA and CDR2 FQGNSA. The CDR3 covers 15 residues. Trimming took 3 bases from V and 1 from J, leaving 11 bases between them. The CDR3 region is CASSFRWGRTDTQYF. The DNA for the CDR3 is TGTGCCAGCAGCTTCCGGTGGGGGCGCACAGATACGCAGTATTTT.

The chain is built from TRBV18 and TRBJ2-3; D is undetermined. V was cut by 2 bases and J by 5 bases, with 5 bases left in between. This CDR3 has 12 residues. Germline V gene data show CDR1 as KGHSH and CDR2 as LQKENI. CDR3 protein: CASSPAVDTQYF. The CDR3 DNA follows: TGTGCCAGCTCACCAGCGGTAGATACGCAGTATTTT. Full variable domain (remainder filled in from reference TRBV18 and TRBJ2-3): NAGVMQNPRHLVRRRGQEARLRCSPMKGHSHVYWYRQLPEEGLKFMVYLQKENIIDESGMPKERFSAEFPKEGPSILRIQQVVRGDSAAYFCASSPAVDTQYFGPGTRLTVL.

The chain uses TRBV7-6 and TRBJ1-6, with 9 bases fitting TRBD1. The CDR3 runs 15 residues. The germline gives CDR1 SGHVS, CDR2 FNYEAQ. The J segment lost 6 bases and the V segment lost 5 bases, leaving 5 bases of the junction unmatched. In nucleotides, the CDR3 is TGTGCCAGCAGCATTCGGACAGGGGTTAATTCACCCCTCCACTTT. This gives the protein CASSIRTGVNSPLHF.

This rearrangement joins TRBV7-9 to TRBJ2-2, with D perhaps given as TRBD1 or TRBD2 (5 bases each). V dropped 5 bases and J dropped 4 bases, with 11 bases sitting between them. CDR1 and CDR2 from the germline V gene are SEHNR and FQNEAQ (reference sequence). This CDR3 has 14 residues. The CDR3 DNA follows: TGTGCCAGCAGCGCCGGGGCGAGCACCGGGGAGCTGTTTTTT. As protein: CASSAGASTGELFF.

The gene calls are TRBV6-1 and TRBJ1-5, with unresolved D. V was trimmed by 8 bases and J by 4 bases, leaving 12 bases between them. This CDR3 is built from 13 residues. Germline loops: CDR1 MNHNS, CDR2 SASEGT. DNA for the CDR3: TGTGCCAGCCGGGAAGTCAATAATCAGCCCCAGCATTTT. It specifies CASREVNNQPQHF.

This clone was seen a few times. This sequence joins TRBV5-4 and TRBJ2-2, with 8 bases lining up with TRBD1. CDR3 size: 18 residues. J lost 3 bases, V lost 0 bases, and 10 bases had no gene match. Germline V gene sequence: CDR1 SGHNT, CDR2 YYREEE (reference sequence). CDR3 nucleotides: TGTGCCAGCAGCTTGGGACCACAGGGGGGAGAGTACACCGGGGAGCTGTTTTTT. It encodes CASSLGPQGGEYTGELFF.

The rearrangement uses TRBV7-2 and TRBJ2-7; D is unresolved. CDR1 and CDR2 (germline): SGHTA, FQGNSA. The CDR3 runs to 14 residues. Deletions cut 1 base from V and 2 bases from J, with 9 bases between. CDR3 sequence: CASSLGLGTYEQYF. The CDR3, as DNA: TGTGCCAGCAGCTTAGGTCTCGGCACCTACGAGCAGTACTTC.

The chain couples TRBV4-2 to TRBJ2-1; TRBD2 matches 10 bases. The CDR3 is 16 residues long. V trimming: 2 bases; J trimming: 8 bases; junction bases outside the gene matches: 9. The germline CDR1 and CDR2 sequences are LGHNA and YNFKEQ. This chain's CDR3 is CASSQLLAGELDEQFF. The CDR3 nucleotides read TGTGCCAGCAGCCAACTGCTAGCGGGAGAGTTGGATGAGCAGTTCTTC.

V gene TRBV5-8 combines with J gene TRBJ2-7; a possible D gene is TRBD1 (6 bases). This CDR3 spans 16 amino acids. Germline V gene data show CDR1 as SGHTS and CDR2 as YDEGEE. Trimming took 0 bases from V and 2 from J, leaving 15 bases between them. The CDR3 sequence is CASSLELGQKAYEQYF. The DNA for the CDR3 is TGTGCCAGCAGCTTGGAGTTAGGACAGAAAGCCTACGAGCAGTACTTC.

The rearrangement uses TRBV30 and TRBJ1-5, with TRBD1 as a possible D gene (5 bases). The germline CDR1 and CDR2 sequences are GTSNPN and SVGIG (reference sequence). The CDR3 contains 13 residues. Trimming took 2 bases from V and 6 from J, leaving 11 bases between them. In nucleotides, the CDR3 is TGTGCCTGGAGTATCCAGGGATCTCAGCCCCAGCATTTT. Translating it yields CAWSIQGSQPQHF. Using reference TRBV30 and TRBJ1-5 for the parts outside the CDR3, the full variable domain is SQTIHQWPATLVQPVGSPLSLECTVEGTSNPNLYWYRQAAGRGLQLLFYSVGIGQISSEVPQNLSASRPQDRQFILSSKKLLLSDSGFYLCAWSIQGSQPQHFGDGTRLSIL.

V is TRBV19 and J is TRBJ2-3; TRBD1 or TRBD2 may be the D gene (6 bases each). Trimming took off 5 bases at V and 5 bases at J, with 20 bases between the two ends. Germline lookup yields CDR1 LNHDA and CDR2 SQIVND (reference sequence). The CDR3 sequence is 16 residues long. The CDR3 loop is CASSSLAAGEVDTQYF. In nucleotides, the CDR3 is TGTGCCAGTAGTTCCTTGGCGGCAGGGGAGGTAGATACGCAGTATTTT.

The gene calls are TRBV5-8 and TRBJ1-5; D is undetermined. CDR1 and CDR2 from the germline V gene are SGHTS and YDEGEE. Trimming removed 0 bases at V and 6 bases at J, with 10 bases between. The CDR3 has 14 residues. The CDR3 nucleotides are TGTGCCAGCAGCTTGGAGCGGGCTAGTCAGCCCCAGCATTTT. Translated, it gives CASSLERASQPQHF.

The rearrangement joins TRBV4-2 to TRBJ2-3, with TRBD2 identical over 8 bases. Germline CDR1 LGHNA, CDR2 YNFKEQ. The CDR3 loop spans 14 amino acids. J lost 8 bases, V lost 1 base, and 5 bases had no gene match. CDR3 loop: CASSQAGGGGTQYF. The CDR3 DNA reads TGTGCCAGCAGCCAAGCCGGGGGGGGTGGTACGCAGTATTTT.

This clone was seen more than once but under ten times. This rearrangement joins TRBV25-1 to TRBJ1-1; D gene unclear. V was trimmed by 3 bases and J by 5 bases, leaving 10 bases between them. Germline V gives CDR1 MGHDK, CDR2 SYGVNS. The CDR3 length is 13 residues. Here the CDR3 reads CASSDGDRTEAFF. The CDR3 nucleotides are TGTGCCAGCAGTGACGGCGATAGGACTGAAGCTTTCTTT.

CDR3 in DNA: TGTGCCACCCGAAAACTACCGTCGGCCTACGAGCAGTACTTC. This sequence encodes CATRKLPSAYEQYF. The genes are TRBV28 and TRBJ2-7; the D is unclear. Germline V gene sequence: CDR1 MDHEN, CDR2 SYDVKM. The CDR3 has 14 residues. V lost 10 bases, J lost 2 bases, and 18 bases lay in between.

The chain joins TRBV7-9 to TRBJ2-7; D may be TRBD1 (5 bases). In germline, CDR1 is SEHNR, CDR2 FQNEAQ (reference sequence). V was clipped by 5 bases and J by 3 bases, with 11 bases between them. This CDR3 region has 13 residues. CDR3 in amino acids: CASSLDSFYEQYF. CDR3 nucleotide sequence: TGTGCCAGCAGCCTTGACAGTTTCTACGAGCAGTACTTC.

The rearrangement joins TRBV7-9 to TRBJ1-4, with 9 nucleotides matching TRBD1. The length of the CDR3 is 18 residues. After removal of 2 bases from V and 3 bases from J, the junction contained 10 bases not matched to a gene. Germline lookup yields CDR1 SEHNR and CDR2 FQNEAQ (reference sequence). The CDR3 region has the DNA TGTGCCAGCAGCTTACCTCCGGGACAGGGAACACCTAATGAAAAACTGTTTTTT. Protein: CASSLPPGQGTPNEKLFF.

Only one count was recorded for this clone. The rearrangement links TRBV29-1 to TRBJ2-1; D unclear. V was trimmed by 3 bases and J by 6 bases, leaving 6 bases between them. CDR3 length equals 11 residues. Germline-derived CDR1 and CDR2 are SQVTM and ANQGSEA. CDR3 amino acids: CSVEDPNEQFF. CDR3 bases: TGCAGCGTTGAGGACCCCAATGAGCAGTTCTTC.

V gene TRBV5-4 combines with J gene TRBJ2-2; 10 nucleotides line up with TRBD2. The CDR3 contains 15 residues. V dropped 4 bases and J dropped 6; count of bases not matched to a gene: 6. The germline V gene has CDR1 SGHNT and CDR2 YYREEE (reference sequence). This chain's CDR3 is CASSKGLATPGELFF. CDR3 nucleotide sequence: TGTGCCAGCAGCAAGGGACTAGCGACCCCCGGGGAGCTGTTTTTT.

The chain links TRBV9 to TRBJ2-1; possibly TRBD2 for D (5 bases). The CDR3 is 14 amino acids. V lost 2 bases to trimming and J lost 10 bases, with 16 bases between them. The germline CDR1 and CDR2 sequences are SGDLS and YYNGEE. The CDR3 DNA is TGTGCCAGCAGCGTTGAGACGGGAACACGGGAGCAGTTCTTC. This sequence encodes CASSVETGTREQFF.

This sequence joins TRBV7-2 and TRBJ1-4; a weak D match, TRBD1 (6 bases). The CDR3 runs to 15 residues. V was pared by 1 base and J by 10 bases, with 16 bases between. The V gene's germline CDR1 is SGHTA and CDR2 FQGNSA. The CDR3 spells CASSLVTTGKGKLFF. The CDR3 coding sequence is TGTGCCAGCAGCTTAGTTACAACAGGGAAGGGAAAACTGTTTTTT.